This is a list of T cell receptor beta chains from one sample in a study of blood T cell repertoires in COVID-19. Sequencing used immunoSEQ multiplex PCR; TCRdb keeps in-frame clones, though not all of them. Among about 140,000 clones listed, roughly 80% were seen once. Sequenced: PBMCs or T cells enriched from blood (not recorded which). These receptors all stem from a woman aged 18-29 years who had been exposed to COVID-19. Each CDR3 is given with its conserved first and last residue. The order of the fields is V gene, CDR3 length, J gene, clone size, D gene, CDR3 DNA, CDR3 protein. A D gene is named only where the DNA matches it firmly. The size field is filled for only some rows; it gives once, few, many or a size class.

>TRBV20-1|14|TRBJ2-5|NA|NA
TGCAGTGCTAGTTACAGGGAGTATCGCGGGACCCAGTACTTC
CSASYREYRGTQYF
>TRBV30|11|TRBJ1-2|many|NA
TGTGCCTGGAGTGTACTGAGTGGCTACACCTTC
CAWSVLSGYTF
>TRBV28|12|TRBJ1-5|NA|NA
TGTGCCAGCAGTTCATATATGGAGTCGCAGCATTTT
CASSSYMESQHF
>TRBV11-2|14|TRBJ1-1|NA|NA
TGTGCCAGCAGCCACGACCCCCGGAGTACTGAAGCTTTCTTT
CASSHDPRSTEAFF
>TRBV7-9|16|TRBJ2-7|NA|TRBD2
TGTGCCAGCAGCTTAGGTAGCGGGAGTGGTAACTACGAGCAGTACTTC
CASSLGSGSGNYEQYF
>TRBV13|16|TRBJ2-5|once|TRBD2
TGTGCCAGCAGCCCCGCCGGGGCTAGCGGGCAAGAGACCCAGTACTTC
CASSPAGASGQETQYF
>TRBV3-1/TRBV3-2|14|TRBJ1-5|NA|TRBD1
TGTGCCAGCAGCGGGCGACAGGGGGATCAGCCCCAGCATTTT
CASSGRQGDQPQHF
>TRBV2|16|TRBJ2-1|NA|TRBD2
TGTGCCAGCATTTCCAGCGGGAGGCACACTTACAATGAGCAGTTCTTC
CASISSGRHTYNEQFF
>TRBV4-3|16|TRBJ2-1|NA|TRBD2
TGCGCCAGCAGCCAATCCGTTCAGCGGGAGCTCGGTGAGCAGTTCTTC
CASSQSVQRELGEQFF
>TRBV10-2|14|TRBJ1-1|NA|NA
TGCGCCAGCAGTGAGTGGGAGTCGGGAACTGAAGCTTTCTTT
CASSEWESGTEAFF
>TRBV11-3|13|TRBJ1-2|once|NA
TGTGCCAGCAGCTTACGGGAACAATATGGCTACACCTTC
CASSLREQYGYTF
>TRBV28|13|TRBJ2-7|NA|NA
TGTGCCAGCAGTTTTCAAGGGGACTACGAGCAGTACTTC
CASSFQGDYEQYF
>TRBV27|13|TRBJ1-1|NA|NA
TGTGCCACTCAGCGGCTTGCGAACACTGAAGCTTTCTTT
CATQRLANTEAFF
>TRBV7-9|14|TRBJ2-5|NA|TRBD2
TGTGCCAGCAGTAGCCTAGCGGGAGGAGAGACCCAGTACTTC
CASSSLAGGETQYF
>TRBV27|14|TRBJ2-7|NA|TRBD2
TGTGCCAGCAGTTCCGGACTAGTAGCGTACGAGCAGTACTTC
CASSSGLVAYEQYF
>TRBV5-1|15|TRBJ2-3|few|NA
TGCGCCAGCAGTCGTGGACAGGACTACACAGATACGCAGTATTTT
CASSRGQDYTDTQYF
>TRBV4-1|15|TRBJ2-2|NA|TRBD2
TGCGCCAGCAGCCAAGCTGGCGGGAGGGCCGGGGAGCTGTTTTTT
CASSQAGGRAGELFF
>TRBV6-5|12|TRBJ2-5|NA|TRBD1
TGTGCCAGCAATACAGGGGACGAGACCCAGTACTTC
CASNTGDETQYF
>TRBV24-1|14|TRBJ2-3|NA|NA
TGTGCCACCAGTGACCCTAGCGGCACAGATACGCAGTATTTT
CATSDPSGTDTQYF
>TRBV5-4|16|TRBJ1-2|NA|TRBD1
TGTGCCAGCAGCGATCCCGGACAGGGGACGGCTGAGGGCTACACCTTC
CASSDPGQGTAEGYTF
>TRBV27|19|TRBJ1-6|NA|NA
TGTGCCAGCAGTTTATCGTCACGTGGCTCGTACTCCTATAATTCACCCCTCCACTTT
CASSLSSRGSYSYNSPLHF
>TRBV19|15|TRBJ1-2|NA|NA
TGTGCCAGTAGTATTGGTGGCAGGAAGAACTATGGCTACACCTTC
CASSIGGRKNYGYTF
>TRBV13|13|TRBJ1-6|NA|NA
TGTGCCAGCAGCTCAGGGGTTCGGTCACCCCTCCACTTT
CASSSGVRSPLHF
>TRBV6-6|15|TRBJ1-5|NA|TRBD1
TGTGCCAGCAATAAGGGCGGGACAGGGAATCAGCCCCAGCATTTT
CASNKGGTGNQPQHF
>TRBV19|15|TRBJ2-5|NA|NA
TGTGCCAGTAGTATTGCGGGGCCGGCGGCCGAGACCCAGTACTTC
CASSIAGPAAETQYF
>TRBV15|16|TRBJ2-4|NA|TRBD2
TGTGCCACCAGCAGAGATGTGGGCGGGAGAGGAAACATTCAGTACTTC
CATSRDVGGRGNIQYF
>TRBV29-1|12|TRBJ1-1|NA|NA
TGCAGCGTTGAGGCAGGGCCCACTGAAGCTTTCTTT
CSVEAGPTEAFF
>TRBV27|15|TRBJ2-7|NA|TRBD2
TGTGCCAGCAGTCCTTATAGCGGGAGCACCTACGAGCAGTACTTC
CASSPYSGSTYEQYF
>TRBV7-2|13|TRBJ1-6|few|NA
TGTGCCAGCAGCGAACACATGTATTCACCCCTCCACTTT
CASSEHMYSPLHF
>TRBV2|14|TRBJ1-1|NA|TRBD1
TGTGCCAGCAGGACAGGGGCAAGAGGCACTGAAGCTTTCTTT
CASRTGARGTEAFF
>TRBV18|14|TRBJ1-1|once|TRBD1
TGTGCCAGCTCACTTGGACAGGGGTACACTGAAGCTTTCTTT
CASSLGQGYTEAFF
>TRBV19|13|TRBJ1-2|NA|NA
TGTGCCAGTAGTATGCGGCAGGAGGAAGGCTACACCTTC
CASSMRQEEGYTF
>TRBV12-5|14|TRBJ2-7|NA|TRBD2
TGTGCTAGTGGTTTACGGCGGGAGACCTTCGAGCAGTACTTC
CASGLRRETFEQYF
>TRBV5-8|15|TRBJ2-1|once|TRBD1
TGTGCCAGCAGCGCGGGACAGGGGTCAATCAATGAGCAGTTCTTC
CASSAGQGSINEQFF
>TRBV7-2|17|TRBJ2-1|NA|TRBD2
TGTGCCAGCAGCCCGACTAGCGGGAGGCAGCGGCTCAATGAGCAGTTCTTC
CASSPTSGRQRLNEQFF
>TRBV7-3|17|TRBJ2-5|NA|TRBD2
TGTGCCAGCAGTAGGGGGCCAACGACTAGCGGGAAAGAGACCCAGTACTTC
CASSRGPTTSGKETQYF
>TRBV4-3|15|TRBJ1-2|NA|NA
TGCGCCAGCAGCCGGGGGATCGCGGGGAACTATGGCTACACCTTC
CASSRGIAGNYGYTF
>TRBV7-9|17|TRBJ1-3|NA|NA
TGTGCCAGCAGCTTAGGTCTGGCAAGAAGCTCTGGAAACACCATATATTTT
CASSLGLARSSGNTIYF
>TRBV18|15|TRBJ1-2|NA|NA
TGTGCCAGCTCACCACCCTCTCAGGGTGGGTATGGCTACACCTTC
CASSPPSQGGYGYTF
>TRBV7-6|16|TRBJ1-1|NA|NA
TGTGCCAGCAGCTTATCAGGAGGGGTGAGGAACACTGAAGCTTTCTTT
CASSLSGGVRNTEAFF
>TRBV10-3|20|TRBJ2-1|NA|NA
TGTGCCATCAGTGAGTCGCTTACCGGAGAAATCTTCGACTCCTACAATGAGCAGTTCTTC
CAISESLTGEIFDSYNEQFF
>TRBV5-8|14|TRBJ1-1|NA|NA
TGTGCCAGCAGCTCGTCCGTCAGGAACACTGAAGCTTTCTTT
CASSSSVRNTEAFF
>TRBV30|15|TRBJ1-3|few|TRBD1
TGTGCCTGGAGTAGGGACAGGGGTGCAGGAAACACCATATATTTT
CAWSRDRGAGNTIYF
>TRBV4-3|17|TRBJ2-7|NA|NA
TGCGCCAGCAGCCAAGATTGGTCTCAGGGCCGTGATTACGAGCAGTACTTC
CASSQDWSQGRDYEQYF
>TRBV6-1|15|TRBJ2-7|NA|NA
TGTGCCAGCAGTGAAGCGAGGCTAGGGGTTTACGAGCAGTACTTC
CASSEARLGVYEQYF
>TRBV10-2|14|TRBJ1-3|NA|TRBD1
TGCGCCAGCAGGGAGGACAGGGAATTCGGCACCATATATTTT
CASREDREFGTIYF
>TRBV9|15|TRBJ2-1|NA|TRBD1
TGTGCCAGCAGCGCCAAGGACAGGCCTGGCAATGAGCAGTTCTTC
CASSAKDRPGNEQFF